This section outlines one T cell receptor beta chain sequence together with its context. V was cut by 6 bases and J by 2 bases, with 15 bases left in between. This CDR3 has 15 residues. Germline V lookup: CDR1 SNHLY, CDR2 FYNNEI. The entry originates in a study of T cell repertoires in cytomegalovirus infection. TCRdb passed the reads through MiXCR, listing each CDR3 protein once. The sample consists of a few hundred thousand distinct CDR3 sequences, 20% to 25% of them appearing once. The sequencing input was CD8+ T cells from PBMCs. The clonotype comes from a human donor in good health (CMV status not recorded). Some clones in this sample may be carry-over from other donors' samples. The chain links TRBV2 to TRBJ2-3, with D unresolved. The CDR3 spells CASRALIAHTDTQYF. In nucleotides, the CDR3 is TGTGCCAGCAGAGCACTAATAGCCCACACAGATACGCAGTATTTT.